This T cell receptor beta chain is drawn from a study of graft-versus-host responses after intestinal transplantation. Broader study findings: Early post-transplant HvG declines were associated with peak circulating GvH clone levels. Present in recipient marrow, GvH clones included some that appeared first in ileum or blood.

The method was immunoSEQ multiplex PCR; TCRdb's version includes in-frame clones alone and lacks a portion of them. The sample yields approximately 70,000 clones, about 89% seen once. To note about this clone: The target antigen is unknown.

The sequenced sample was unstimulated CD8+ T cells sorted from spleen or lymph node cells, obtained before intestinal transplant. The receptor was derived from a human donor who received an intestinal transplant.

The CDR3 sequence is CASSFGGGVGEQYF. CDR3 DNA sequence: TGTGCCAGCAGCTTCGGTGGCGGGGTTGGAGAGCAGTACTTC. This rearrangement joins TRBV7-9 to TRBJ2-7; maybe TRBD2 (6 bases). Deletions cut 3 bases from V and 7 bases from J, with 16 bases between. Per the germline V gene, CDR1 is SEHNR and CDR2 is FQNEAQ (reference sequence). The CDR3 length is 14 residues. The variable domain in full, completed from reference TRBV7-9 and TRBJ2-7, reads DTGVSQNPRHKITKRGQNVTFRCDPISEHNRLYWYRQTLGQGPEFLTYFQNEAQLEKSRLLSDRFSAERPKGSFSTLEIQRTEQGDSAMYLCASSFGGGVGEQYFGPGTRLTVT.